This T cell receptor beta chain is drawn from a study of cytomegalovirus exposure and HLA in healthy donors. The table came from immunoSEQ multiplex PCR; TCRdb's copy has only in-frame clones and leaves some out. The sample shows 120,000 to 150,000 clones, approximately 84% of them seen only once. This CDR3 is built from 18 residues. Germline-derived CDR1 and CDR2 are SGHTA and FQGNSA. V dropped 4 bases and J dropped 0; count of bases not matched to a gene: 7. The specimen was PBMCs. The genes are TRBV7-2 and TRBJ2-4; the match to TRBD2 covers 12 bases. The TCR comes from a woman aged 30 to 39 in good health and CMV-seronegative. The CDR3 region has the DNA TGTGCCAGCAGCTCTGGACTAGCGGGATCGCTAGCCAAAAACATTCAGTACTTC. This gives the protein CASSSGLAGSLAKNIQYF.